Presented here are 22 T cell receptor beta chains from one specimen sequenced in a study of T cell responses to AZD1222 COVID-19 vaccine. TCRdb keeps only in-frame clones here, not all; method: immunoSEQ multiplex PCR. Altogether around 150,000 clones are present, 85% to 90% being singletons, with the ten largest covering 1.5% to 2%. The starting material was peripheral blood, obtained on day 0 of AZD1222 vaccination. Source of these receptors: an adult in good health.

The V call is TRBV7-9, the J call TRBJ1-4, with D possibly matching TRBD1 (5 bases). V was cut by 4 bases and J by 4 bases, with 25 bases left in between. Germline CDR1 SEHNR, CDR2 FQNEAQ (reference sequence). The CDR3 contains 19 residues. This CDR3 reads CASSSTPRRSGTVNEKLFF. CDR3 sequence (DNA): TGTGCCAGCAGCTCCACTCCTAGGAGATCCGGGACGGTTAATGAAAAACTGTTTTTT. Filled out from reference TRBV7-9 and TRBJ1-4, the complete variable domain reads DTGVSQNPRHKITKRGQNVTFRCDPISEHNRLYWYRQTLGQGPEFLTYFQNEAQLEKSRLLSDRFSAERPKGSFSTLEIQRTEQGDSAMYLCASSSTPRRSGTVNEKLFFGSGTQLSVL.

V is TRBV5-4 and J is TRBJ2-7; TRBD1 matches 9 bases. Per germline, CDR1 SGHNT and CDR2 YYREEE (reference sequence). CDR3 size: 13 residues. With V trimmed by 4 bases and J by 6 bases, 5 bases remained unmatched. The CDR3 DNA is TGTGCCAGCAGCCTGACAGGGGGTGGCGAGCAGTACTTC. It codes for CASSLTGGGEQYF.

CDR3 sequence (DNA): TGTGCCAGTACCGAAGTTGCGGCCGGGGAGCTGTTTTTT. Translating gives CASTEVAAGELFF. V usage is TRBV19 and J usage is TRBJ2-2; D not certain. V lost 7 bases, J lost 6 bases, and 12 bases lay in between. Germline V CDR1 and CDR2: LNHDA, SQIVND (reference sequence). This CDR3 has 13 residues.

V is TRBV28 and J is TRBJ1-2, with 8 bases matching TRBD1. The germline V gene has CDR1 MDHEN and CDR2 SYDVKM. This CDR3 has 13 amino acids. V shed 6 bases and J 4 bases; nucleotides not matched to a gene: 4. CDR3 amino acids: CASRTGQVYGYTF. CDR3 bases: TGTGCCAGCAGGACGGGACAGGTCTATGGCTACACCTTC.

The V and J genes are TRBV3-1 (or the pseudogene TRBV3-2) and TRBJ1-3; weak D call: TRBD1 (5 bases). CDR1 and CDR2 (germline): LGHDT, YNNKEL (reference sequence). V was trimmed by 4 bases and J by 0 bases, leaving 13 bases between them. The CDR3 runs 16 residues. CDR3 sequence reads: CASSLGGGRSGNTIYF. CDR3 nucleotides: TGTGCCAGCAGCCTGGGGGGGGGACGCTCTGGAAACACCATATATTTT.

The chain employs TRBV5-4 and TRBJ1-6, with TRBD1 as a possible D gene (6 bases). The CDR3 length is 14 residues. Germline-derived CDR1 and CDR2 are SGHNT and YYREEE (reference sequence). Trimming took 4 bases from V and 12 from J, leaving 17 bases between them. The CDR3 spells CASSLDRYPKPLHF. CDR3 nucleotide sequence: TGTGCCAGCAGCCTCGACAGGTATCCGAAACCCCTCCACTTT.

This rearrangement joins TRBV29-1 to TRBJ1-4; 10 nucleotides agree with TRBD1. Germline values: CDR1 SQVTM, CDR2 ANQGSEA. V was pared by 6 bases and J by 8 bases, with 3 bases of the junction left unmatched. The CDR3 is made up of 12 amino acids. The CDR3 region is CSVDRGQEKLFF. The DNA of the CDR3 is TGCAGCGTAGACAGGGGGCAAGAAAAACTGTTTTTT.

The chain employs TRBV7-2 and TRBJ1-6; D call uncertain. Germline V gives CDR1 SGHTA, CDR2 FQGNSA. Trimming pared 5 bases from V and 7 bases from J, leaving 12 bases between. This CDR3 is built from 14 residues. In DNA form, the CDR3 reads TGTGCCAGCAGCGGCCTCGGCGGGAATTCACCCCTCCACTTT. Translation gives CASSGLGGNSPLHF.

V usage is TRBV9 and J usage is TRBJ2-7, with 9 bases lining up with TRBD1. This CDR3 spans 14 amino acids. Trimming cost V 2 bases and J 6 bases; bases outside gene matches: 6. Germline CDR1 SGDLS, CDR2 YYNGEE. The chain's CDR3 is CASSVGTGTVEQYF. The CDR3 nucleotides are TGTGCCAGCAGCGTGGGGACAGGGACGGTCGAGCAGTACTTC.

The chain employs TRBV7-3 and TRBJ1-1; maybe TRBD1 (6 bases). V was pared by 3 bases and J by 7 bases, with 12 bases between. This CDR3 is 13 amino acids long. Per the germline V gene, CDR1 is SGHTA and CDR2 is FQGTGA. This CDR3 is CASSFNGGDEAFF. CDR3 coding DNA: TGTGCCAGCAGCTTCAACGGGGGCGATGAAGCTTTCTTT.

V usage is TRBV24-1 and J usage is TRBJ1-2; D not certain. CDR1 and CDR2 (germline): KGHDR, SFDVKD. This CDR3 contains 14 residues. Deletions cut 3 bases from V and 5 bases from J, with 12 bases between. For the CDR3, the DNA is TGTGCCACCAGTGATCGGCAGCGACCGTATGGCTACACCTTC. Its translation: CATSDRQRPYGYTF.

The V call is TRBV7-9, the J call TRBJ1-4; 8 positions agree with TRBD1. The CDR3 is 16 residues long. Germline V gives CDR1 SEHNR, CDR2 FQNEAQ (reference sequence). The junction had 8 bases not matched to a gene; V was cut back by 2 bases and J by 6 bases. The CDR3 here is CASSLYRDRGYEKLFF. As DNA, the CDR3 is TGTGCCAGCAGCTTATACAGAGACAGGGGTTATGAAAAACTGTTTTTT.

The V gene is TRBV6-5, the J gene TRBJ1-5; 8 positions agree with TRBD1. With V trimmed by 5 bases and J by 9 bases, 12 bases remained unmatched. Germline V gives CDR1 MNHEY, CDR2 SVGAGI. The CDR3 length is 15 residues. CDR3 nucleotide sequence: TGTGCCAGCAGTCCAGGTTCAGGGGGCGACAGGCCCCAGCATTTT. Encoded protein: CASSPGSGGDRPQHF.

The chain has TRBV14 and TRBJ1-2, with a possible D match to TRBD1 (6 bases). Germline-derived CDR1 and CDR2 are SGHDN and FVKESK. The CDR3 covers 16 residues. V lost 2 bases and J lost 5, with 18 bases in between. The CDR3 bases are TGTGCCAGCAGCCAAAACCCGGGACAACTAAGATATGGCTACACCTTC. Amino acid sequence: CASSQNPGQLRYGYTF. The whole variable domain, remainder taken from reference TRBV14 and TRBJ1-2, is EAGVTQFPSHSVIEKGQTVTLRCDPISGHDNLYWYRRVMGKEIKFLLHFVKESKQDESGMPNNRFLAERTGGTYSTLKVQPAELEDSGVYFCASSQNPGQLRYGYTFGSGTRLTVV.

This chain uses TRBV5-5 with TRBJ1-2, with a possible D match to TRBD1 (5 bases). Per the germline V gene, CDR1 is SGHKS and CDR2 is YYEKEE (reference sequence). This CDR3 has 19 residues. V was shortened by 4 bases and J by 0 bases, with 25 bases between the two germline ends. The CDR3 DNA follows: TGTGCCAGCAGCCCCCTCCCGAAAAATAGACAGACAGCTAACTATGGCTACACCTTC. As protein: CASSPLPKNRQTANYGYTF.

The chain joins TRBV7-3 to TRBJ1-1; D ambiguous. Trimming pared 1 base from V and 5 bases from J, leaving 5 bases between. Germline CDR1 and CDR2: SGHTA and FQGTGA. There are 12 residues in the CDR3. DNA for the CDR3: TGTGCCAGCAGCTTAATTCGGACTGAAGCTTTCTTT. The encoded protein is CASSLIRTEAFF.

The V call is TRBV5-4, the J call TRBJ2-3, with 7 bases aligning to TRBD1. CDR1 SGHNT and CDR2 YYREEE come from the germline V gene (reference sequence). V trimming: 2 bases; J trimming: 1 base; junction bases outside the gene matches: 4. The CDR3 runs to 15 residues. Written as DNA, the CDR3 is TGTGCCAGCAGCTTCGGGACAGAACGCACAGATACGCAGTATTTT. It yields the protein CASSFGTERTDTQYF.

This sequence joins TRBV7-3 and TRBJ1-6, with unresolved D. CDR1 SGHTA and CDR2 FQGTGA come from the germline V gene. V dropped 4 bases and J dropped 7 bases, with 8 bases sitting between them. CDR3 length: 13 amino acids. CDR3 coding DNA: TGTGCCAGCAGCTACGGGCCGAATTCACCCCTCCACTTT. Its translation: CASSYGPNSPLHF.

This chain links TRBV2 with TRBJ1-2; the D gene is possibly TRBD1 (5 bases). Germline V gives CDR1 SNHLY, CDR2 FYNNEI. This CDR3 is built from 13 residues. Trimming pared 10 bases from V and 1 base from J, leaving 13 bases between. CDR3 loop: CAITGTLNYGYTF. CDR3 coding DNA: TGTGCCATCACCGGGACCCTTAACTATGGCTACACCTTC.

This rearrangement joins TRBV5-1 to TRBJ2-6, with TRBD1 matching 8 bases. Germline values: CDR1 SGHRS, CDR2 YFSETQ. Unmatched junction bases numbered 7, after V lost 3 bases and J lost 2 bases. CDR3 length: 17 residues. The CDR3 is CASSSSTGDAGANVLTF. CDR3 DNA sequence: TGCGCCAGCAGCTCCTCGACAGGGGACGCTGGGGCCAACGTCCTGACTTTC.

This clone occurred a few times. The chain joins TRBV11-2 to TRBJ1-2, with a tentative D call TRBD1 (6 bases). In germline, CDR1 is SGHAT, CDR2 FQNNGV. This CDR3 region has 15 residues. V dropped 4 bases and J dropped 6 bases, with 18 bases sitting between them. The CDR3 DNA reads as TGTGCCAGCAGCTCTGTCCGGGGGCGCTTAGATGGCTACACCTTC. This translates into CASSSVRGRLDGYTF.

This clone has only one observation. The J gene is TRBJ1-6, the V gene TRBV12-3 or TRBV12-4, with TRBD1 matching over 7 bases. V lost 5 bases and J lost 9; bases outside the gene matches: 4. CDR3 size: 13 residues. The DNA for the CDR3 is TGTGCCAGCAGTCAGGGGGTTGGTTCACCCCTCCACTTT. This gives the protein CASSQGVGSPLHF.